Presented here are 3 T cell receptor beta chains from one specimen sequenced in a study of T-cell memory formation after mild COVID-19 (dated by TCRdb to about 2021). Library generation was performed with 5' RACE. Instrument on record: Illumina NovaSeq 6000. The public reads were reprocessed in TCRdb via fastp at Q25 and MiXCR, keeping in-frame beta chains. Rows with one shared CDR3 protein collapse into an entry with the most common genes and DNA. Counted in this sample were under 300,000 distinct CDR3 sequences; approximately 19% of them appeared once. Around 23% of the sample rests with the top ten. The sample comprised PBMCs or a T cell subset sorted from them (not recorded which). Receptor source: a man aged 18 to 29 who had mild COVID-19 (a few samples of this study predate the infection). The sample titles of this study are shuffled in the database, so cell type and time point are left out; the donor was told from shared clones.

V is TRBV6-6 and J is TRBJ2-2; no definite D call. The CDR3 loop spans 13 amino acids. The germline V and J ends were trimmed by 8 bases and 0 bases, with 7 bases remaining between them. Looked up from germline, CDR1 is MNHNY and CDR2 is SVGAGI (reference sequence). DNA of the CDR3: TGTGCCAGCCACGTCCCGAACACCGGGGAGCTGTTTTTT. Its translation: CASHVPNTGELFF.

This clonotype was observed a few times. The rearrangement uses TRBV6-4 and TRBJ1-1, with D possibly matching TRBD1 (5 bases). Germline V gene lookup returns CDR1 MRHNA and CDR2 SNTAGT. The CDR3 length is 16 residues. V lost 2 bases and J 0 bases, leaving 13 bases between the germline ends. Here the CDR3 DNA reads TGTGCCAGCAGTGACCCACTAGGGGATTTGAACACTGAAGCTTTCTTT. Protein sequence: CASSDPLGDLNTEAFF.

The chain is built from TRBV30 and TRBJ2-1; 9 bases are shared with TRBD2. This CDR3 has 16 amino acids. The V segment lost 2 bases and the J segment 8 bases; nucleotides outside the gene matches: 13. Germline CDR1 reads GTSNPN; CDR2 reads SVGIG (reference sequence). The CDR3 DNA follows: TGTGCCTGGAGTCCCCTCGACAGCGGGGGGATCGATGAGCAGTTCTTC. As protein: CAWSPLDSGGIDEQFF. The variable domain in full, with the rest retrieved from reference TRBV30 and TRBJ2-1, is SQTIHQWPATLVQPVGSPLSLECTVEGTSNPNLYWYRQAAGRGLQLLFYSVGIGQISSEVPQNLSASRPQDRQFILSSKKLLLSDSGFYLCAWSPLDSGGIDEQFFGPGTRLTVL.